This T cell receptor (beta chain) was profiled in a study of cytomegalovirus exposure and HLA in healthy donors. Across the study: Approximately 200 million T cells yielded 100 million or so unique TCR beta sequences in earlier analysis.

The study ran its PCR with 60 Vbeta and 13 Jbeta primers. Sequencing was performed with immunoSEQ multiplex PCR; in TCRdb, only in-frame clones are kept and a portion is missing. Its clone listing holds 150,000 to 200,000 clones. The CDR3 runs to 16 residues. Germline-derived CDR1 and CDR2 are GTSNPN and SVGIG (reference sequence). V lost 0 bases to trimming and J lost 5 bases, with 18 bases between them. There were likely unrecorded immune exposures, though donors were nominally healthy when sampled. This rearrangement joins TRBV30 to TRBJ2-3; perhaps TRBD2 as D (6 bases). The sequencing input was PBMCs. The sequence derives from a woman between 18 and 30 years old in good health and CMV-seropositive. The CDR3 region is CAWSVNAASAGDTQYF. In nucleotides, the CDR3 is TGTGCCTGGAGTGTAAATGCGGCTAGCGCTGGAGATACGCAGTATTTT.